Included here is one TCR beta chain sequence, with context. Antigen: not known. A modified ARM-PCR protocol with three rounds of nested PCR amplified TCRbeta. TCRdb re-called the multiplex PCR reads with MiXCR, one entry per CDR3 protein. The sample holds 84,000 or so distinct CDR3 sequences, more than 60% seen once. The data originate from a study of tumor and adjacent non-tumor tissue in lung cancer. In the study overall: Patients comprised about a dozen adenocarcinoma, a couple of squamous cell carcinoma and 1 small cell lung cancer. Samples averaged roughly 4.4 million productive TCRbeta reads each.

No cell sorting was done before RNA was extracted from the tissue. Newly diagnosed lung cancer patients had thoracic surgery in China, August–late 2014, without prior chemotherapy. Overall study findings and caveats: Higher tumor TCR diversity was associated with shorter survival.

CDR1 and CDR2 from the germline V gene are MNHEY and SVGAGI. Trimming removed 0 bases from V and 3 bases from J, with 12 bases in between. This CDR3 comprises 15 residues. This clonotype was obtained from a man between 70 and 80 years old with non-small cell lung cancer. The chain links TRBV6-5 to TRBJ2-7; D assignment may be TRBD1 or TRBD2 (5 bases each). Specimen: lung tumor tissue. CDR3 region: CASSYSRTGGYEQYF. The CDR3 DNA reads as TGTGCCAGCAGTTACTCTCGGACTGGGGGCTACGAGCAGTACTTC.